This is a list of T cell receptor beta chains from one sample in a study of graft-versus-host responses after intestinal transplantation. Profiled with immunoSEQ multiplex PCR; TCRdb holds only in-frame clones, not every one. Altogether fewer than 90,000 clones are present, less than 95% being singletons, with the ten largest covering around 0.19%. These receptors' targets are unknown. This material consisted of unstimulated CD4+ T cells sorted from spleen or lymph node cells, taken before transplant. The receptors were sampled from a human donor who was the organ donor for an intestinal transplant. Both conserved end residues are part of each CDR3. D genes are given only for firm matches. A clone size is listed for some rows: how often the clone was seen (once, few, many), or a class if it is expanded.

abundance | d_gene | len | j_gene | v_gene | CDR3aa | CDR3nt
NA | TRBD2 | 14 | TRBJ2-3 | TRBV6-1 | CASSEAMGLPKQYF | TGTGCCAGCAGTGAAGCGATGGGACTACCAAAGCAGTATTTT
NA | NA | 15 | TRBJ1-2 | TRBV11-3 | CASSLDPRTLYGYTF | TGTGCCAGCAGCTTAGACCCGAGGACCCTCTATGGCTACACCTTC
NA | NA | 15 | TRBJ1-5 | TRBV7-9 | CASSLGSGYRQPQHF | TGTGCCAGCAGCTTAGGGAGCGGGTATCGCCAGCCCCAGCATTTT
NA | TRBD2 | 15 | TRBJ2-5 | TRBV6-5 | CASSTSGGRVETQYF | TGTGCCAGCAGCACTAGCGGGGGGCGAGTAGAGACCCAGTACTTC
NA | TRBD2 | 15 | TRBJ2-4 | TRBV7-9 | CASSLAPDPSGGQYF | TGTGCCAGCAGCTTAGCGCCCGACCCTAGCGGGGGGCAGTACTTC
NA | TRBD1 | 15 | TRBJ1-1 | TRBV5-1 | CASSPTTGLNTEAFF | TGCGCCAGCAGCCCAACGACAGGGCTGAACACTGAAGCTTTCTTT
NA | NA | 15 | TRBJ1-1 | TRBV11-1 | CASSLQGRKNTEAFF | TGTGCCAGCAGCTTGCAGGGACGGAAGAACACTGAAGCTTTCTTT
NA | NA | 14 | TRBJ2-1 | TRBV11-2 | CASSLSRGANEQFF | TGTGCCAGCAGCTTATCCAGGGGGGCCAATGAGCAGTTCTTC
NA | NA | 16 | TRBJ1-2 | TRBV29-1 | CSVAAIGPGPHYGYTF | TGCAGCGTTGCGGCCATAGGCCCGGGACCACACTATGGCTACACCTTC
once | TRBD1 | 14 | TRBJ1-1 | TRBV30 | CAWTRWTGGTEAFF | TGTGCCTGGACCCGTTGGACAGGGGGCACTGAAGCTTTCTTT
NA | TRBD2 | 14 | TRBJ2-7 | TRBV7-2 | CASSLRGGSYEQYF | TGTGCCAGCAGCTTACGGGGGGGCTCCTACGAGCAGTACTTC
NA | NA | 15 | TRBJ2-1 | TRBV4-3 | CASSQRTGSYNEQFF | TGCGCCAGCAGCCAAAGAACAGGGTCCTACAATGAGCAGTTCTTC
few | NA | 11 | TRBJ2-1 | TRBV6-5 | CASSYGNEQFF | TGTGCCAGCAGTTACGGGAATGAGCAGTTCTTC
NA | TRBD1 | 18 | TRBJ1-6 | TRBV4-3 | CASSQDPNQDRLFSALHF | TGCGCCAGCAGCCAAGACCCCAATCAGGACAGGTTATTTTCGGCCCTCCACTTT
NA | TRBD1 | 16 | TRBJ2-2 | TRBV4-2 | CASSQDSDRDTGELFF | TGTGCCAGCAGCCAAGATTCGGACAGGGATACCGGGGAGCTGTTTTTT
NA | NA | 17 | TRBJ2-1 | TRBV2 | CASSVRGRESSYNEQFF | TGTGCCAGCTCAGTGAGAGGCAGGGAGAGCTCCTACAATGAGCAGTTCTTC
once | NA | 12 | TRBJ2-7 | TRBV18 | CASSTDTYEQYF | TGTGCCAGCTCAACCGACACCTACGAGCAGTACTTC
NA | TRBD1 | 15 | TRBJ1-2 | TRBV7-9 | CASSLMTGTGDGYTF | TGTGCCAGCAGCTTGATGACCGGGACAGGGGATGGCTACACCTTC
once | TRBD1 | 15 | TRBJ2-1 | TRBV5-5 | CASSLARGSYNEQFF | TGTGCCAGCAGCTTGGCCAGGGGGTCCTACAATGAGCAGTTCTTC
NA | NA | 11 | TRBJ1-1 | TRBV5-1 | CASSTRAEAFF | TGTGCCAGCAGCACCCGGGCTGAAGCTTTCTTT